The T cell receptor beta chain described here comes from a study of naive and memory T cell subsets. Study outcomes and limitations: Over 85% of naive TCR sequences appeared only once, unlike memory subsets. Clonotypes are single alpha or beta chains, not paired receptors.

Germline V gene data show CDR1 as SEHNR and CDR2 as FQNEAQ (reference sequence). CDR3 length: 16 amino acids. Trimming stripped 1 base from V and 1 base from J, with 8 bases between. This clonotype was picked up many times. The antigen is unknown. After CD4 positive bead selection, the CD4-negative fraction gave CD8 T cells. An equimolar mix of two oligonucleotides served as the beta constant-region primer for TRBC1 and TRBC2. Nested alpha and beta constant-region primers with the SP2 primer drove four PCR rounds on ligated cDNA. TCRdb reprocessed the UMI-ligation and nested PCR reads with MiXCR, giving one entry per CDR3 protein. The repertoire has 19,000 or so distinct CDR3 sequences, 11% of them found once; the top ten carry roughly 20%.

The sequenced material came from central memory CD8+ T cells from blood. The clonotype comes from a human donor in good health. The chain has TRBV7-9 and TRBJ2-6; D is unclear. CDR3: CASSLGYPSGANVLTF. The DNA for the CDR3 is TGTGCCAGCAGCTTAGGTTATCCGTCTGGGGCCAACGTCCTGACTTTC.